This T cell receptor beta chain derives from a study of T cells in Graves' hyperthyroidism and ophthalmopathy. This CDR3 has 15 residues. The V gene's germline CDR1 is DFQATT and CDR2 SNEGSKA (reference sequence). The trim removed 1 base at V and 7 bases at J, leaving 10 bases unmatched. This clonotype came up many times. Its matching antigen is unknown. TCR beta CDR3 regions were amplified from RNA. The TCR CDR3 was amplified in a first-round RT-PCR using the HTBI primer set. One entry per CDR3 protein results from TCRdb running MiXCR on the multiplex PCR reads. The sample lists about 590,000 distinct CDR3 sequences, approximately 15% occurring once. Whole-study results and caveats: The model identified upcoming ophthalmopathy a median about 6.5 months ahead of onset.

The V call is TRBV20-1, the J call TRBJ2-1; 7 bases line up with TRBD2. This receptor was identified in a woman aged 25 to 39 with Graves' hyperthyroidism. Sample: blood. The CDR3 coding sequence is TGCAGTGCTAGAGTATCAGGGAGGGCCTTAAATGAGCAGTTCTTC. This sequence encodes CSARVSGRALNEQFF.